This entry lists 19 T cell receptor beta chains sequenced from one sample in a study of OX40 agonist ivuxolimab in advanced cancers. Data came from immunoSEQ multiplex PCR; TCRdb stores just in-frame clones and leaves some out. The sample yields around 70,000 clones, over 75% seen once. The sequencing here drew on CD4+ or CD8+ T cells sorted from blood, taken in a trial of the OX40 agonist ivuxolimab. The receptors derive from an adult with an advanced solid tumor such as melanoma, head and neck, liver or kidney cancer.

This clone was observed a few times. This chain connects TRBV7-2 to TRBJ2-7, with TRBD2 identical over 9 bases. The CDR3 is made up of 16 amino acids. Germline assignment: CDR1 SGHTA and CDR2 FQGNSA. V was pared by 3 bases and J by 3 bases, with 9 bases of the junction left unmatched. In DNA form, the CDR3 reads TGTGCCAGCAGCTTGGGGGGTAGCGGGAGAGGCTACGAGCAGTACTTC. Translated: CASSLGGSGRGYEQYF.

This rearrangement joins TRBV28 to TRBJ1-2; D not certain. V shed 2 bases and J shed 3 bases, with 10 bases lying between them. The CDR3 runs 14 residues. Germline V gene sequence: CDR1 MDHEN, CDR2 SYDVKM. CDR3 DNA: TGTGCCAGCAGTTTAATGTACTCCGACTATGGCTACACCTTC. This gives the protein CASSLMYSDYGYTF.

This chain connects TRBV5-1 to TRBJ2-5; D perhaps matches TRBD1 (6 bases). V was cut by 5 bases and J by 2 bases, with 13 bases left in between. Germline assignment: CDR1 SGHRS and CDR2 YFSETQ. There are 14 residues in the CDR3. The CDR3 region is CASRSGTLQETQYF. The CDR3 DNA sequence: TGCGCCAGCAGATCCGGGACACTACAAGAGACCCAGTACTTC. Using reference TRBV5-1 and TRBJ2-5 for the parts outside the CDR3, the full variable domain is KAGVTQTPRYLIKTRGQQVTLSCSPISGHRSVSWYQQTPGQGLQFLFEYFSETQRNKGNFPGRFSGRQFSNSRSEMNVSTLELGDSALYLCASRSGTLQETQYFGPGTRLLVL.

The chain uses TRBV6-6 and TRBJ2-7; TRBD1 agrees at 11 bases. The ends lost 6 bases at V and 6 bases at J; junction bases unmatched: 10. CDR3 length: 15 amino acids. The V gene's germline CDR1 is MNHNY and CDR2 SVGAGI (reference sequence). The CDR3 is CASSSGTGGLGEQYF. The CDR3 coding sequence is TGTGCCAGCAGCTCCGGGACAGGGGGTCTCGGCGAGCAGTACTTC.

The rearrangement links TRBV5-4 to TRBJ1-5; D not certain. V lost 4 bases and J lost 7, with 15 bases in between. Per the germline V gene, CDR1 is SGHNT and CDR2 is YYREEE (reference sequence). CDR3 length equals 14 residues. This CDR3 is CASSAVGADQPQHF. The DNA for the CDR3 is TGTGCCAGCAGCGCCGTGGGAGCAGACCAGCCCCAGCATTTT.

The chain joins TRBV4-1 to TRBJ1-2; D is ambiguous. The V gene lost 4 bases and the J gene lost 3 bases, with 12 bases spanning the gap. The CDR3 loop spans 14 amino acids. Germline V lookup: CDR1 MGHRA, CDR2 YSYEKL. This CDR3 reads CASSPLDGYYGYTF. In DNA, the CDR3 is TGCGCCAGCAGCCCCCTGGACGGATACTATGGCTACACCTTC.

The rearrangement links TRBV5-4 to TRBJ2-7, with TRBD1 identical over 8 bases. The V and J ends lost 0 bases and 0 bases, in that order; junction bases with no gene match: 2. Germline assignment: CDR1 SGHNT and CDR2 YYREEE (reference sequence). This CDR3 region has 15 residues. The CDR3 loop is CASSLGQGTSYEQYF. The CDR3 DNA is TGTGCCAGCAGCTTGGGACAGGGGACCTCCTACGAGCAGTACTTC.

This chain uses TRBV7-2 with TRBJ1-1; a weak D match, TRBD1 (6 bases). The CDR3 consists of 14 residues. Trimming took off 5 bases at V and 5 bases at J, with 15 bases between the two ends. Germline-derived CDR1 and CDR2 are SGHTA and FQGNSA. This CDR3 reads CASSPQGGYTEAFF. The CDR3 DNA reads TGTGCCAGCAGCCCCCAAGGGGGGTATACTGAAGCTTTCTTT.

The V gene is TRBV7-9, the J gene TRBJ2-3; possible D gene TRBD1, 6 bases. V was clipped by 5 bases and J by 6 bases, with 21 bases between them. The CDR3 covers 16 residues. The germline V gene has CDR1 SEHNR and CDR2 FQNEAQ (reference sequence). The CDR3 is CASSPRRTFTGDTQYF. In DNA form, the CDR3 reads TGTGCCAGCAGCCCCAGGCGGACATTTACAGGGGATACGCAGTATTTT.

This clone was detected only a few times. This chain links TRBV5-5 with TRBJ2-7; 7 nucleotides agree with TRBD2. V was clipped by 4 bases and J by 5 bases; unmatched bases: 9. The CDR3 runs 14 residues. The germline gives CDR1 SGHKS, CDR2 YYEKEE (reference sequence). This chain's CDR3 is CASSGGGGLNEQYF. In DNA, the CDR3 is TGTGCCAGCAGCGGCGGGGGTGGCCTGAACGAGCAGTACTTC.

The chain joins TRBV10-3 to TRBJ2-1, with D possibly called TRBD1 or TRBD2 (5 bases each). This CDR3 spans 13 amino acids. CDR1 is ENHRY, CDR2 SYGVKD, per germline. The germline V and J ends were trimmed by 9 bases and 5 bases, with 14 bases remaining between them. DNA of the CDR3: TGTGCCATTCGACCCCGGGACCACAATGAGCAGTTCTTC. Translation: CAIRPRDHNEQFF.

This clone was counted a few times. The gene calls are TRBV2 and TRBJ2-5; D possibly corresponds to TRBD2 (5 bases). Germline loops: CDR1 SNHLY, CDR2 FYNNEI. V lost 3 bases and J lost 5, with 10 bases in between. This CDR3 contains 13 residues. The CDR3 loop reads CASSEARRETQYF. DNA for the CDR3: TGTGCCAGCAGTGAGGCCCGGAGGGAGACCCAGTACTTC.

The V gene is TRBV15, the J gene TRBJ1-3; D may be TRBD1 (6 bases). Trimming took 3 bases from V and 0 from J, leaving 9 bases between them. This CDR3 contains 15 residues. The germline V gene encodes CDR1 LNHNV and CDR2 YYDKDF (reference sequence). CDR3 coding DNA: TGTGCCACCAGCAGGGTAGGGGGCTCTGGAAACACCATATATTTT. Protein sequence: CATSRVGGSGNTIYF.

The chain couples TRBV29-1 to TRBJ2-3, with D uncertain. Trimming removed 7 bases from V and 3 bases from J, with 11 bases in between. Per germline, CDR1 SQVTM and CDR2 ANQGSEA. CDR3 length equals 12 residues. The CDR3 sequence is CSASLQTDTQYF. CDR3 nucleotides: TGCAGCGCATCTCTCCAGACAGATACGCAGTATTTT.

This chain uses TRBV27 with TRBJ2-7, with 10 bases matching TRBD1. CDR1 MNHEY and CDR2 SMNVEV come from the germline V gene (reference sequence). V lost 4 bases, J lost 3 bases, and 6 bases stayed unmatched. This CDR3 has 15 amino acids. CDR3 region: CASSSTGTGDYEQYF. The CDR3 nucleotides read TGTGCCAGCAGTTCCACCGGGACAGGGGACTACGAGCAGTACTTC.

V usage is TRBV6-5 and J usage is TRBJ1-2; D call uncertain. CDR3 size: 15 residues. CDR1 and CDR2 from the germline V gene are MNHEY and SVGAGI. Trimming shortened V by 5 bases and J by 1 base, and 14 bases separated the two germline ends. CDR3 sequence (DNA): TGTGCCAGCAGTGCTTCCAGCAGCCTTAACTATGGCTACACCTTC. Translation: CASSASSSLNYGYTF.

The genes are TRBV11-3 and TRBJ2-4, with D perhaps TRBD2 (6 bases). The germline V and J ends were trimmed by 7 bases and 0 bases, with 16 bases remaining between them. In germline, CDR1 is SGHNT, CDR2 YENEEA. The CDR3 consists of 16 residues. CDR3 residues: CASTDNGGIAKNIQYF. The CDR3 DNA sequence: TGTGCCAGCACCGACAACGGGGGTATAGCCAAAAACATTCAGTACTTC.

This clone was detected only a few times. The rearrangement links TRBV7-3 to TRBJ2-2, with D uncertain. V shed 5 bases and J shed 3 bases, with 7 bases lying between them. Germline V lookup: CDR1 SGHTA, CDR2 FQGTGA. The CDR3 spans 13 residues. CDR3 sequence: CASSPSHTGELFF. The CDR3 bases are TGTGCCAGCAGCCCCAGCCACACCGGGGAGCTGTTTTTT.

The rearrangement uses TRBV5-1 and TRBJ1-3; D remains unclear. V was pared by 0 bases and J by 2 bases, with 12 bases between. CDR3 length: 16 amino acids. Looked up from germline, CDR1 is SGHRS and CDR2 is YFSETQ. Here the CDR3 reads CASSLVPGRAGNTIYF. The CDR3 DNA reads as TGCGCCAGCAGCTTGGTCCCCGGGAGAGCTGGAAACACCATATATTTT.